The sequence of this T cell receptor (beta chain) was determined in a study of cytomegalovirus exposure and HLA in healthy donors (dated by TCRdb to 2016 to 2017). Broadly, across the study: In an earlier analysis of some 550 of the donors, 276 Gb of sequence data and 90 million to 130 million unique TCR beta sequences from about 179 million T cells were reported. An earlier analysis of a few hundred of the donors applied high-throughput TCR beta sequencing to assess whether each TCR beta V gene segment acted as functional or pseudogenic. An early release that covered 640 HLA-typed donors contained around 330 gigabases of sequencing data and 85 million to 100 million unique TCR sequences. Genome-wide SNP genotypes for about 65% of the 666 donors were used in a later genetic analysis, which treated that subset as a discovery cohort. Among the roughly 390 genotyped donors, roughly 80% belonged to the genetic ancestry cluster associated with self-reported Caucasian donors. Donor age, sex, ethnicity and CMV serostatus were compiled alongside the repertoire data. Roughly 5 DR-DQ haplotypes were handled as single units for association and clustering, since linkage in the cohort was strong. The number of typed donors differed by locus: roughly 629-630 for A, B, C, DRB1 and DQB1; some 500 for DQA1; 606 for DPA1; and 450 to 480 for DPB1. Using immunosequencing, the study profiled T cell repertoires from roughly 650 subjects and related those repertoires to cytomegalovirus serostatus. On average, roughly 240,000 unique TCR beta nucleotide sequences were sequenced per donor among more than 350 genotyped donors of the cohort, with around 19% of those sequences being non-productive. HLA typing included class I and class II loci at four-digit resolution. The aim of the study was to test whether cataloging public T cell receptors could identify signatures of past pathogen exposure. To predict cytomegalovirus infection status, the study combined high-throughput TCR immunosequencing, statistical association of individual TCRs with disease status, and machine learning. A later analysis re-examined previously published TCR beta repertoires from about 670 donors and added high-resolution HLA genotyping to investigate patterns of TCR occurrence. Rather than drawing on any new phenotypic data, the later analysis identified candidate immune exposures from TCR beta sequences and the way those sequences occurred across donors. All discovery cohort repertoires had been generated using a single sequencing platform. In addition to the first cohort of 650 to 750 subjects, a separate validation cohort of 120 different subjects was used.

V is clipped by 0 bases and J by 0 bases, and the sequence between their germline boundaries is 9 bases long. CDR1 SGDLS and CDR2 YYNGEE were looked up in the germline V gene. The CDR3, from cysteine to phenylalanine, totals 15 residues. The sequence is cut down to CDR3 DNA, 45 bases in frame from base 1. The cohort was made up of under 800 healthy bone marrow donors. At the time of sampling, every cohort member was nominally healthy, though immune exposures that went unrecorded were likely present. The donor tested CMV seropositive and was one of the 289 seropositive cohort members. Each donor provided a peripheral blood sample, and peripheral blood mononuclear cells were used for TCR beta sequencing. The Qiagen DNeasy Blood Extraction Kit was used to extract genomic DNA from the blood cell samples. As to this clone: Its recognized antigen is unknown. It has no much larger one-base neighbor in the sample; base qualities were not kept.

The paper's findings and limits, for the study overall: CMV serostatus was the only immune exposure information available for the cohort. Because HLA typing was missing for some donors at each locus, association tests included only the typed subset. Because counts were too low, some 17 rarely observed V segments, including chromosome 9 orphons, were excluded from the earlier analysis of several hundred of the donors. The study gave a list of over 150 TCR beta chains associated with cytomegalovirus. Cytomegalovirus status was reported to be diagnosed by the classifier with high specificity and sensitivity in both the original and validation cohorts. In a later analysis, most CMV-associated TCR beta chains were found to appear HLA-restricted, with HLA associations seemingly driven largely by CMV exposure. At a false discovery rate of 0.05, a later analysis linked under 20,000 TCR beta sequences to specific HLA alleles. V-gene and J-gene trimming of TCR beta chains was associated with a missense DCLRE1C variant in a later genetic analysis, and the association was replicated in an independent cohort. Strong co-occurrence of HLA alleles, especially DR and DQ, made assigning TCR associations to individual alleles difficult. According to a later analysis, parvovirus B19, influenza, CMV and Epstein-Barr virus appeared linked to several top co-occurrence clusters. The authors suggested that the approach could potentially be generalized to other disease states and immunological phenotypes. In a later analysis, HLA-associated TCR beta chains were found to be more clonally expanded and to have lower generation probabilities than equally common non-associated chains. Roughly uniform sequencing depth across donors was assumed in presence/absence analyses, although this assumption may not hold. A cluster of highly shared sequence variants was judged likely to represent a technical artifact of the sequencing pipeline. According to a later genetic analysis, donors in an Asian-associated ancestry cluster had fewer N-insertions in productive TCRs than the approximately 610-donor mean. In a later analysis, TCR association rates were found to vary across HLA loci, with the most associated TCRs seen for DRB1 alleles and the fewest for HLA-C alleles. A further reported finding was that TCR beta sequences accurately predicted the HLA-A and HLA-B alleles for most subjects in the first cohort. Correlated functional status among segregating V segments might reflect linkage disequilibrium, but an unknown experimental factor could not be ruled out. In an earlier analysis of a few hundred of the donors, most TCR beta V segments were observed in productive rearrangements about 90% or about 30% of the time, broadly matching IMGT annotations. In this cohort, only TCR beta chains were sequenced, and detectable features were limited by the absence of alpha or paired-chain data. A few of the identified cytomegalovirus-associated TCR beta chains were confirmed in vitro to be specific for cytomegalovirus antigens. Across donors, most TCR sequences were observed very rarely, whereas some public TCRs were present in many individuals. The 87-base-pair reads could not distinguish some IMGT-functional V segments, including TRBV6-2 and TRBV6-3, so those segments were excluded.

Libraries were constructed by the immunoSEQ multiplex PCR assay. For the multiplex PCR, a mixture combining 60 forward primers for TCR Vbeta segments and 13 reverse primers for TCR Jbeta segments was used. The CDR3 region of rearranged TCR beta genes was amplified from genomic DNA by a multiplex PCR assay. On the Illumina HiSeq System, the amplified TCR beta libraries were sequenced as 87-base-pair reads. Turning to the authors' computational methods: A later analysis counted about 76 million unique TCR beta chains across the 650 to 700 repertoires, and about 10 million of these chains were shared by at least two donors. A nearest-neighbor algorithm error-corrected the raw reads and collapsed the reads into unique sequences, merging closely related sequences to remove PCR and sequencing errors. V, D and J gene segments were assigned by aligning CDR3 sequences to IMGT reference sequences. Each retained sequence needed at least a six-nucleotide match to both a V gene segment and a J gene segment. A rearrangement was called productive if the CDR3 had no stop codons and remained in frame with V and J, and every other rearrangement was called non-productive. CDR3 was defined according to IMGT convention as the region running from the second conserved V-encoded cysteine to the conserved J-encoded phenylalanine. Sequences without an unambiguous match to a single V gene segment were excluded from the earlier analysis of 587 of the donors. In an earlier analysis of almost 600 of the donors, a V segment was called functional when productive rearrangements were above 56.7%, and segregating when the standard deviation between donors exceeded 5%. To diagnose cytomegalovirus status from the catalog of TCR beta chain sequences, a statistical classification framework was built. V and J gene assignment, in a later analysis, came from comparing TCR nucleotide sequences with IMGT/GENE-DB human TR gene sequences. Using the TCRdist pipeline, a later analysis assigned CDR3 sequences along with most-parsimonious VDJ recombination scenarios. A later analysis defined each TCR beta chain by its CDR3 amino acid sequence plus V-gene family, and excluded reads lacking a unique V-gene family. A later analysis removed several hundred highly shared, low-generation-probability nucleotide sequences to deal with suspected cross-contamination and a sequencing artifact. In a later analysis, a clonal expansion index for each public chain was calculated from normalized within-repertoire ranks of inferred template counts. In a later analysis, generation probabilities were computed using a VDJ recombination model fitted to out-of-frame rearrangements, and the results were checked against IGoR. In a later analysis, TCR-TCR, TCR-HLA and TCR-CMV co-occurrence was scored with hypergeometric tests, and a repertoire-size bias correction was applied to TCR pairs. False discovery rates were estimated in a later analysis by permuting HLA or CMV assignments 20 times. In a later analysis, co-occurring TCRs were grouped using DBSCAN, with TCRdist sequence similarity added in when clustering inside HLA-allele-positive subsets. For co-occurrence clustering, repertoires with fewer than 30,000 or more than 120,000 public chains were excluded, along with about five repertoires with anomalous nucleotide sharing. TCRdb holds this immuneACCESS table with in-frame rearrangements only. Some clones are missing; in checked studies, unresolved V genes explain under half, and the rest has no known cause. V, J and clone size derive from that table, while D and trimming were established from the DNA sequence. This sample holds about 80,000 clones; 62% were observed only once. 4% to 5.5% of the sample is taken by the ten largest.

Specimen: PBMCs. The chain uses TRBV9 and TRBJ1-1, and TRBD1 may be the D gene, going by 5 matching bases. The sequence was obtained from a male donor in good health and CMV-seropositive. The nucleotides read TGTGCCAGCAGCGTAGATGGACAAATGAACACTGAAGCTTTCTTT. This encodes CASSVDGQMNTEAFF.